These 10 T cell receptor beta chains originate from one sample sequenced in a study of CD8 T cells in ankylosing spondylitis. TCRdb used MiXCR to reprocess the 5' RACE reads, holding one entry per CDR3 protein. Of around 440,000 distinct CDR3 sequences in the sample, 17% were seen once. Study-level results: A TCR beta motif made of 7 to 9 highly homologous variants seemed typical of ankylosing spondylitis blood.

These TCRs are of unknown antigen specificity. The sequencing input was blood, either unsorted or a sorted T cell fraction (not recorded which). Every receptor here comes from a male donor with ankylosing spondylitis.

The gene calls are TRBV12-3 or TRBV12-4 and TRBJ1-1, with no clear D. CDR3 length equals 13 residues. V lost 6 bases and J lost 0, with 8 bases in between. This CDR3 reads CASSWAVNTEAFF. CDR3 DNA: TGTGCCAGCAGCTGGGCTGTGAACACTGAAGCTTTCTTT.

V gene TRBV20-1 combines with J gene TRBJ1-1, with no clear D. Germline lookup yields CDR1 DFQATT and CDR2 SNEGSKA (reference sequence). Between the trimmed V and J ends, which lost 0 bases and 0 bases, there was a span of 5 bases. The CDR3 extends over 13 amino acids. In DNA form, the CDR3 reads TGCAGTGCTAGAGATTTGCTGAACACTGAAGCTTTCTTT. The encoded protein is CSARDLLNTEAFF.

This chain connects TRBV20-1 to TRBJ1-1; D unclear. Trimming shortened V by 6 bases and J by 7 bases, and 12 bases separated the two germline ends. The CDR3 has 11 amino acids. Germline CDR1 DFQATT, CDR2 SNEGSKA (reference sequence). The CDR3: CSARSGLEAFF. The CDR3 bases are TGCAGTGCCAGGAGCGGCCTTGAAGCTTTCTTT.

In the case of this clonotype: One end of the junction varies from germline; a read error may be responsible. CDR3 DNA: TGTGCCAGCACCTTAGGCTCGCGGGAGACGAGAGAAAAACTGTTTTTT. The encoded protein is CASTLGSRETREKLFF. The rearrangement uses TRBV7-6 and TRBJ1-4; no definite D call. The CDR3 totals 16 residues. The germline V gene has CDR1 SGHVS and CDR2 FNYEAQ.

Ten or more counts support this clonotype. The chain carries TRBV5-1 and TRBJ2-7; D is unresolved. Trimming took off 0 bases at V and 5 bases at J, with 6 bases between the two ends. CDR3 length equals 12 residues. Germline loops: CDR1 SGHRS, CDR2 YFSETQ. CDR3 coding DNA: TGCGCCAGCAGCTTGGCACAGAACGAGCAGTACTTC. The encoded protein is CASSLAQNEQYF.

This clonotype was counted only a few times. The chain couples TRBV18 to TRBJ1-6, with 7 bases identical to TRBD1. Germline lookup yields CDR1 KGHSH and CDR2 LQKENI. The CDR3 loop spans 12 amino acids. With V trimmed by 2 bases and J by 17 bases, 6 bases remained unmatched. This chain's CDR3 is CASSPRGQDFHF. The CDR3 nucleotides read TGTGCCAGCTCACCAAGAGGACAGGACTTCCACTTT.

This clonotype was picked up a small number of times. The chain employs TRBV12-3 or TRBV12-4 and TRBJ1-2; perhaps TRBD1 as D (6 bases). CDR3 length: 14 residues. V was cut by 7 bases and J by 3 bases, with 15 bases left in between. CDR3 DNA sequence: TGTGCCAGCACCCCCGGGCAGGGGTACTATGGCTACACCTTC. As protein: CASTPGQGYYGYTF.

This clonotype has more than one count but fewer than ten. CDR3 loop: CSARPDREGAKGYTF. DNA for the CDR3: TGCAGTGCTAGACCCGACAGGGAAGGTGCTAAAGGCTACACCTTC. The chain recombines TRBV20-1 with TRBJ1-2; 7 nucleotides align to TRBD1. With 2 bases clipped from V and 8 bases from J, the junction kept 14 bases outside the gene matches. CDR1 and CDR2 (germline): DFQATT, SNEGSKA (reference sequence). The CDR3 totals 15 residues.

This clonotype was counted between two and nine times. The chain uses TRBV5-1 and TRBJ2-1; D is tentatively TRBD1 or TRBD2 (5 bases each). This CDR3 has 15 amino acids. Germline-derived CDR1 and CDR2 are SGHRS and YFSETQ. The V end was cut by 4 bases, the J end by 6 bases, with 17 bases between. CDR3 nucleotide sequence: TGCGCCAGCAGCCAGTTCGGGACCTCACCCAATGAGCAGTTCTTC. Protein product: CASSQFGTSPNEQFF.

In this sample, this clonotype turned up a few times. V usage is TRBV4-1 and J usage is TRBJ1-1; no clear D gene. The germline V gene encodes CDR1 MGHRA and CDR2 YSYEKL. This CDR3 is 16 amino acids long. The germline V and J ends were trimmed by 3 bases and 1 base, with 15 bases remaining between them. The CDR3 protein is CASSQPRERRNTEAFF. The CDR3 coding sequence is TGCGCCAGCAGCCAGCCACGGGAGAGAAGGAACACTGAAGCTTTCTTT.